The present T cell receptor beta chain was sequenced within a study of T-cell memory formation after mild COVID-19. Each CDR3 protein is one row after TCRdb ran MiXCR on the 5' RACE reads. The sample records approximately 350,000 distinct CDR3 sequences, 10% to 15% being singletons. Study-level points and caveats: Contracting CD4+ clones lay largely in CM and EM, with CD8+ ones residing in EMRA.

To note about this clonotype: The antigen remains undetermined.

This receptor was taken from a man between 18 and 29 years old who had mild COVID-19 (a few samples of this study predate the infection). Cell type and time point are not known. Sequenced: PBMCs or a T cell subset sorted from them (not recorded which).

CDR3 bases: TGCGCCAGCAGCCAAGATCTAGGGTCAGCCGAGGCAGATACGCAGTATTTT. It yields the protein CASSQDLGSAEADTQYF. This chain joins TRBV4-3 and TRBJ2-3; D call uncertain. Trimming stripped 0 bases from V and 4 bases from J, with 17 bases between. Germline assignment: CDR1 LGHNA and CDR2 YSLEER. The CDR3 totals 17 residues.